This TCR beta chain was captured in a study of cytomegalovirus exposure and HLA in healthy donors. Study-wide findings and caveats: A further, later analysis showed that HLA-associated TCR beta chains (compared with equally common others) were more clonally expanded. The majority of TCR sequences were rare, yet some public TCRs appeared in many donors. Common viral pathogens seemed to be connected with several of the most significant clusters, according to a later analysis.

Trimming left V 0 bases short and J 3 bases short, with 5 bases between. Germline CDR1 reads PRHDT; CDR2 reads FYEKMQ (reference sequence). CDR3 length: 13 residues. On this clone: The antigen is not known.

A multiplex PCR was run with 60 Vbeta primers and 13 Jbeta primers. Produced via immunoSEQ multiplex PCR; TCRdb's table is partial and in-frame only. Of approximately 170,000 clones in the sample, roughly 70% are singletons; the top ten hold roughly 1.6%. This TCR derives from a girl between 5 and 17 years old in good health and CMV-seronegative. The sample consisted of PBMCs. The chain has TRBV13 and TRBJ2-5; tentative D call: TRBD2 (5 bases). CDR3 in amino acids: CASSLGAEETQYF. Here the CDR3 DNA reads TGTGCCAGCAGCTTAGGAGCGGAAGAGACCCAGTACTTC.